This T cell receptor (beta chain) was profiled in a study of blood T cell repertoires in COVID-19. The wider study: Donors in the United States, Italy and Spain gave samples during acute or convalescent COVID-19.

Unmatched junction bases numbered 10, after V lost 4 bases and J lost 0 bases. Germline-derived CDR1 and CDR2 are SGDLS and YYNGEE. The CDR3 has 18 residues. Generated by immunoSEQ multiplex PCR, the TCRdb table keeps only in-frame clones and is missing some. The sample includes some 140,000 clones, less than 90% of them seen just once. Self-reported history from a screening survey and questionnaire set each donor's cohort. The chain couples TRBV9 to TRBJ2-6, with 7 bases that match TRBD1. This clonotype was obtained from a man in his forties with acute COVID-19. Sequencing was done on a sample of PBMCs or T cells enriched from blood (not recorded which). The CDR3 reads CASSLQGRPDSGANVLTF. The CDR3, as DNA: TGTGCCAGCAGCTTACAGGGGCGACCCGACTCTGGGGCCAACGTCCTGACTTTC.